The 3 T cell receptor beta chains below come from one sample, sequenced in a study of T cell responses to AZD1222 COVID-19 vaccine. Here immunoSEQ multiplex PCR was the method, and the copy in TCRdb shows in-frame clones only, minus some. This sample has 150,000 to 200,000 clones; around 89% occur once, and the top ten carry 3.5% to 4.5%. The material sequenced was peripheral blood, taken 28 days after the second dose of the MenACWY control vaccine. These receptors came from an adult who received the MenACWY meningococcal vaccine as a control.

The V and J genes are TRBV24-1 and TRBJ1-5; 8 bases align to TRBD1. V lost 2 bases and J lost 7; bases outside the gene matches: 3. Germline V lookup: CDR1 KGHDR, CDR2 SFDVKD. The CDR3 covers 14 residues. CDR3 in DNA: TGTGCCACCAGTGATTCGACAGGGGCACAGCCCCAGCATTTT. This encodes CATSDSTGAQPQHF.

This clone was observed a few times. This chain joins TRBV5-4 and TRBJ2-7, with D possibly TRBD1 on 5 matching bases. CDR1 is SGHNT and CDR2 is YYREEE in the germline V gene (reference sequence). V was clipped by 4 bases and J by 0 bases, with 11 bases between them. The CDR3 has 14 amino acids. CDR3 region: CASSRTGVSYEQYF. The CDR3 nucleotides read TGTGCCAGCAGCAGAACAGGTGTCTCCTACGAGCAGTACTTC.

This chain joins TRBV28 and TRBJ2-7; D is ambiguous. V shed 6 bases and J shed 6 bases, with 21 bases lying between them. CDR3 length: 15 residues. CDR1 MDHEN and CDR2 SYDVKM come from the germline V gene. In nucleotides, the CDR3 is TGTGCCAGCAGATCCCCCGGTCCCGTACCCCCCGAGCAGTACTTC. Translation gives CASRSPGPVPPEQYF. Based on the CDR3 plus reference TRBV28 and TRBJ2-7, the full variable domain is DVKVTQSSRYLVKRTGEKVFLECVQDMDHENMFWYRQDPGLGLRLIYFSYDVKMKEKGDIPEGYSVSREKKERFSLILESASTNQTSMYLCASRSPGPVPPEQYFGPGTRLTVT.